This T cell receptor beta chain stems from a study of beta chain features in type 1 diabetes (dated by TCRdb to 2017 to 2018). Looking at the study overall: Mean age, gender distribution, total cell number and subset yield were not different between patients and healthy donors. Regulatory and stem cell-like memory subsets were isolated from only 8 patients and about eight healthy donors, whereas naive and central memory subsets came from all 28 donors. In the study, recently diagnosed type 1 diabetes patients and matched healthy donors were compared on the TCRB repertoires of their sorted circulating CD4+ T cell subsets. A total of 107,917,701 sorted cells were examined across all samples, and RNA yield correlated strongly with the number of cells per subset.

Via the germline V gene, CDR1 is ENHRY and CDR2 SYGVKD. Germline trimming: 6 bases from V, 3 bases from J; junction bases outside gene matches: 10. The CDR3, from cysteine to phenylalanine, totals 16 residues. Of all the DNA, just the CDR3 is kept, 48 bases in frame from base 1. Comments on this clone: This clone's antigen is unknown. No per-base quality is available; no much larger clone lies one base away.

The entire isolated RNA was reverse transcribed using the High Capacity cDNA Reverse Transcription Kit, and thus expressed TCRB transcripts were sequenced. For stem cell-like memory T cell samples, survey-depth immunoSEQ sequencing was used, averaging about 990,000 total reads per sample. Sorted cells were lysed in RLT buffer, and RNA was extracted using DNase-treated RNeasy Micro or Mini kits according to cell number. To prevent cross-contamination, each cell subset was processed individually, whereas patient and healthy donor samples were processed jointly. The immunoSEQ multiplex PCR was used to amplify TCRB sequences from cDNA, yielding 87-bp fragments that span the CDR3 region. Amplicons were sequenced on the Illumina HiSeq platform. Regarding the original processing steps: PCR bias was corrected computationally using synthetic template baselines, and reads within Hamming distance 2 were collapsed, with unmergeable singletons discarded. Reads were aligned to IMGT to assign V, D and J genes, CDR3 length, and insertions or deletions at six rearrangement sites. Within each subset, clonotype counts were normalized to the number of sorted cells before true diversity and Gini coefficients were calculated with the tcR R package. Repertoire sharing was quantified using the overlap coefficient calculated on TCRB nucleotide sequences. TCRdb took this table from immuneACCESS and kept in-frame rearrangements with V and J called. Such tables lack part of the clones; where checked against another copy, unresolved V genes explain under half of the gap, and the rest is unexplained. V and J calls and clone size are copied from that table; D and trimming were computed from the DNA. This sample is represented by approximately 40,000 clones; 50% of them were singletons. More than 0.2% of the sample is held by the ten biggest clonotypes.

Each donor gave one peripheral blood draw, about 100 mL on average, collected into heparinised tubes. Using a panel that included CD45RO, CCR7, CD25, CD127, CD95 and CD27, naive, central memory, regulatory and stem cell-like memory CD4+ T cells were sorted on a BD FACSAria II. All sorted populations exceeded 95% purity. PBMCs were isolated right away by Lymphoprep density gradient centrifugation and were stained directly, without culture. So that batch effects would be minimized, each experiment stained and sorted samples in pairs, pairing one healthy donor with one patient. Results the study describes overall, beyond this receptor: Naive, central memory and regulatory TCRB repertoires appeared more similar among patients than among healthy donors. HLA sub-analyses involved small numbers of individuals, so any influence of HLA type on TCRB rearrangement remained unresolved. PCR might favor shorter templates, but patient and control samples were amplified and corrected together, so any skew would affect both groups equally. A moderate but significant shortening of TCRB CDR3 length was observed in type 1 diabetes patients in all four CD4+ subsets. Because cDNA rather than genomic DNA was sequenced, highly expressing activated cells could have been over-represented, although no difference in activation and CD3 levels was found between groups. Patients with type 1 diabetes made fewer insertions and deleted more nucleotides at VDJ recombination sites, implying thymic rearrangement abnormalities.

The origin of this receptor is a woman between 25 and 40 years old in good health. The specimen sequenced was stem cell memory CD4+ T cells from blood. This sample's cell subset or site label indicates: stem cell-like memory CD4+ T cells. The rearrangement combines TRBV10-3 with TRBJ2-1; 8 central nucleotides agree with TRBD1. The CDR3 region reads CAIRPTDRALYNEQFF. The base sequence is TGTGCCATCAGACCGACGGACAGGGCGCTCTACAATGAGCAGTTCTTC.